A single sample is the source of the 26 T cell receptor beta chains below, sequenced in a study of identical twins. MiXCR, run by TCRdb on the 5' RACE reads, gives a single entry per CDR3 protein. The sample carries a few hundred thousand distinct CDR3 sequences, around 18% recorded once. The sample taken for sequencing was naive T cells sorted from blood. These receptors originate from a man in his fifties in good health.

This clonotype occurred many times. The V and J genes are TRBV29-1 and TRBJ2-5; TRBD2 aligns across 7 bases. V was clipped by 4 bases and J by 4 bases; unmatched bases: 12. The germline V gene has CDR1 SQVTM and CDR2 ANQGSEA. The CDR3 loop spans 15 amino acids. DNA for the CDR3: TGCAGCGTTGGCCAAGGACTAGGTTTAGGAGAGACCCAGTACTTC. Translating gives CSVGQGLGLGETQYF. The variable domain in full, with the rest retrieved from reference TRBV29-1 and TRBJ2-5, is SAVISQKPSRDICQRGTSLTIQCQVDSQVTMMFWYRQQPGQSLTLIATANQGSEATYESGFVIDKFPISRPNLTFSTLTVSNMSPEDSSIYLCSVGQGLGLGETQYFGPGTRLLVL.

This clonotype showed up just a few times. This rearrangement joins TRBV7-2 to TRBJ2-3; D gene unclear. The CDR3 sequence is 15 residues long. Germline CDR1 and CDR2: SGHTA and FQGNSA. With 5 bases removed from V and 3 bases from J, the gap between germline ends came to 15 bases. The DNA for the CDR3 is TGTGCCAGCAGCGGCCCTAGAAGTATTACAGATACGCAGTATTTT. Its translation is CASSGPRSITDTQYF.

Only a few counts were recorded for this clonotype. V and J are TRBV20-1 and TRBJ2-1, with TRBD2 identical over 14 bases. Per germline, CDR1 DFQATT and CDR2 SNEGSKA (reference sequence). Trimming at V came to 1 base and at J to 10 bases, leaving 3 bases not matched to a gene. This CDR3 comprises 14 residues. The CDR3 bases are TGCAGTGCTAGAGGGACTAGCGGGGGGCGAGAGCAGTTCTTC. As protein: CSARGTSGGREQFF.

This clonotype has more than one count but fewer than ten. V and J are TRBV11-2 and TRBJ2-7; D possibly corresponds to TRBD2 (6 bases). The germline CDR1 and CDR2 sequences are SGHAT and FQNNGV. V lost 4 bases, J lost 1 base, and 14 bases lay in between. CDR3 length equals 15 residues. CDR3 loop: CASSSIAGRSYEQYF. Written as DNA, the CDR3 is TGTGCCAGCAGCTCAATTGCGGGACGGTCCTACGAGCAGTACTTC. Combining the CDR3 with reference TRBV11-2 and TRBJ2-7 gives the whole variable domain EAGVAQSPRYKIIEKRQSVAFWCNPISGHATLYWYQQILGQGPKLLIQFQNNGVVDDSQLPKDRFSAERLKGVDSTLKIQPAKLEDSAVYLCASSSIAGRSYEQYFGPGTRLTVT.

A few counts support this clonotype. Written as DNA, the CDR3 is TGTGCCAGCAGCCCGGGAGGACGGTCCTACAATGAGCAGTTCTTC. This encodes CASSPGGRSYNEQFF. The gene calls are TRBV9 and TRBJ2-1, with 7 bases matching TRBD2. CDR3 size: 15 residues. The V gene end was trimmed by 4 bases and the J gene end by 1 base; junction bases not matched to a gene: 5. The germline gives CDR1 SGDLS, CDR2 YYNGEE. The variable domain in full, with the rest retrieved from reference TRBV9 and TRBJ2-1, is DSGVTQTPKHLITATGQRVTLRCSPRSGDLSVYWYQQSLDQGLQFLIQYYNGEERAKGNILERFSAQQFPDLHSELNLSSLELGDSALYFCASSPGGRSYNEQFFGPGTRLTVL.

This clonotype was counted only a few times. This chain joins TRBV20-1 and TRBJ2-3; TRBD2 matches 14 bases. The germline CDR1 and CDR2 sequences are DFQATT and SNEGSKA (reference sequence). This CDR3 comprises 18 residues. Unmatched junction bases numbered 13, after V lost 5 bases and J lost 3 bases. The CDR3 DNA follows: TGCAGTGCTCCGGGACTAGCGGGAGTAGGCACCACAACAGATACGCAGTATTTT. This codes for CSAPGLAGVGTTTDTQYF.

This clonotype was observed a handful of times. The CDR3 region has the DNA TGCAGCGTTGTAACGGGAGGGTACAATGAGCAGTTCTTC. Its translation is CSVVTGGYNEQFF. The chain is built from TRBV29-1 and TRBJ2-1; 8 nucleotides line up with TRBD2. The V segment lost 4 bases and the J segment 4 bases; nucleotides outside the gene matches: 3. The germline gives CDR1 SQVTM, CDR2 ANQGSEA. The CDR3 runs 13 residues.

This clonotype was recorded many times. The CDR3 nucleotides read TGTGCCAGCAGTTTTGCCGACAATGAGCAGTTCTTC. It yields the protein CASSFADNEQFF. V gene TRBV12-3 or TRBV12-4 combines with J gene TRBJ2-1; D ambiguous. The length of the CDR3 is 12 residues. The V and J ends lost 3 bases and 5 bases respectively, with 5 bases between them.

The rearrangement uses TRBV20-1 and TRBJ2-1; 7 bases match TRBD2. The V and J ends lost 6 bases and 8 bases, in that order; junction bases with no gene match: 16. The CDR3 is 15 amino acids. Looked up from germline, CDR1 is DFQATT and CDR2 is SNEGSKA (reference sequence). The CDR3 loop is CSAHAGPWEGDEQFF. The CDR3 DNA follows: TGCAGTGCCCACGCCGGACCATGGGAGGGTGATGAGCAGTTCTTC.

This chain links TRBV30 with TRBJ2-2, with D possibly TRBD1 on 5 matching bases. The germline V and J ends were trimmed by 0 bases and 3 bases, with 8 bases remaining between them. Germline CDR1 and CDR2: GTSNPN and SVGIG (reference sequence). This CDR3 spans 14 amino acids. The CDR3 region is CAWSVSGYTGELFF. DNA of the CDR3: TGTGCCTGGAGTGTCTCAGGGTACACCGGGGAGCTGTTTTTT.

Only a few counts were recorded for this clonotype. The CDR3 loop reads CSARRGYQETQYF. The CDR3, as DNA: TGCAGTGCTAGAAGGGGATACCAAGAGACCCAGTACTTC. The V call is TRBV20-1, the J call TRBJ2-5; tentative D call: TRBD1 (5 bases). The CDR3 is 13 amino acids. V gave up 2 bases and J gave up 0 bases, with 7 bases separating them. The germline V gene has CDR1 DFQATT and CDR2 SNEGSKA (reference sequence).

CDR3 nucleotide sequence: TGCAGTGCCAACCGCGGAATCCAAGAGACCCAGTACTTC. This translates into CSANRGIQETQYF. V gene TRBV20-1 combines with J gene TRBJ2-5; D unresolved. This CDR3 region has 13 residues. CDR1 is DFQATT and CDR2 is SNEGSKA in the germline V gene (reference sequence). V lost 6 bases and J 1 base, leaving 12 bases between the germline ends.

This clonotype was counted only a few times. The CDR3 spells CASSKGGSGEETQYF. The CDR3 bases are TGTGCCAGCAGCAAGGGGGGGTCGGGAGAAGAGACCCAGTACTTC. V and J are TRBV7-2 and TRBJ2-5; weak D call: TRBD2 (7 bases). V was cut by 5 bases and J by 3 bases, with 16 bases left in between. From germline, CDR1 is SGHTA and CDR2 FQGNSA. CDR3 length equals 15 residues.

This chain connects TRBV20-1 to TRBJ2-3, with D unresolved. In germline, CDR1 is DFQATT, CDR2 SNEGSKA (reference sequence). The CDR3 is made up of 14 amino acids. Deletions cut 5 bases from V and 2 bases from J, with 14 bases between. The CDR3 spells CSAPLRPFTDTQYF. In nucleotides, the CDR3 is TGCAGTGCTCCCTTGAGGCCTTTCACAGATACGCAGTATTTT.

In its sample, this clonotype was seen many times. CDR3 protein: CASSPGGQGHTGELFF. In DNA form, the CDR3 reads TGTGCCAGCAGCCCTGGAGGACAGGGGCACACCGGGGAGCTGTTTTTT. V gene TRBV9 combines with J gene TRBJ2-2, with 9 positions matching TRBD1. The length of the CDR3 is 16 residues. V lost 4 bases to trimming and J lost 3 bases; unmatched junction nucleotides: 7. Germline lookup yields CDR1 SGDLS and CDR2 YYNGEE. Based on the CDR3 plus reference TRBV9 and TRBJ2-2, the full variable domain is DSGVTQTPKHLITATGQRVTLRCSPRSGDLSVYWYQQSLDQGLQFLIQYYNGEERAKGNILERFSAQQFPDLHSELNLSSLELGDSALYFCASSPGGQGHTGELFFGEGSRLTVL.

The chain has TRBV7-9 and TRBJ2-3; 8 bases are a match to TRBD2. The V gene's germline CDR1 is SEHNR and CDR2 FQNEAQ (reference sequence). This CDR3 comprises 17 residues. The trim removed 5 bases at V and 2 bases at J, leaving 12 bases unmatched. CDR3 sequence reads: CASSNYRAGGNTDTQYF. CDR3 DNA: TGTGCCAGCAGCAACTATCGGGCGGGAGGTAACACAGATACGCAGTATTTT. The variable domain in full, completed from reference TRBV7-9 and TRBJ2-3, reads DTGVSQNPRHKITKRGQNVTFRCDPISEHNRLYWYRQTLGQGPEFLTYFQNEAQLEKSRLLSDRFSAERPKGSFSTLEIQRTEQGDSAMYLCASSNYRAGGNTDTQYFGPGTRLTVL.

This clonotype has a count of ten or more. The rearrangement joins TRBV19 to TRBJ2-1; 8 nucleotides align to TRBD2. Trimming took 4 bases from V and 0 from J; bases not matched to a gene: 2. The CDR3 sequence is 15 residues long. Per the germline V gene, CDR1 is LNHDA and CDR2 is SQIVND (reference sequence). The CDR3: CASSSAGGSYNEQFF. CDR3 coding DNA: TGTGCCAGTAGTAGCGCGGGGGGCTCCTACAATGAGCAGTTCTTC.

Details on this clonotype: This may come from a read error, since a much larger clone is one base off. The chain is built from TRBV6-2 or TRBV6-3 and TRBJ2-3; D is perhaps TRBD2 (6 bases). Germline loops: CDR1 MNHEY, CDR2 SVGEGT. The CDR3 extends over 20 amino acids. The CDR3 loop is CPSSTGTVTRFITGTDTQYF. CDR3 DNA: TGTCCCAGCAGTACCGGGACCGTGACTAGATTTATAACTGGCACAGATACGCAGTATTTT.

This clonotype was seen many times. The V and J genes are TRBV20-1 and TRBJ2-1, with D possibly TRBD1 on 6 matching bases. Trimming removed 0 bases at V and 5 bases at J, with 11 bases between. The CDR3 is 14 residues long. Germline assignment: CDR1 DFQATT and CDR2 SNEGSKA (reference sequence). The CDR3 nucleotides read TGCAGTGCTAGAGAGGGCAGGACAGACAATGAGCAGTTCTTC. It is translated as CSAREGRTDNEQFF.

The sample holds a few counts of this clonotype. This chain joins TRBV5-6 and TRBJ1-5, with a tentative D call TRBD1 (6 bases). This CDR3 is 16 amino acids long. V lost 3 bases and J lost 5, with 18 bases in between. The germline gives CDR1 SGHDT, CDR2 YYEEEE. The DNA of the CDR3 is TGTGCCAGCAGCTCGTACTATAACAGGGACTATCAGCCCCAGCATTTT. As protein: CASSSYYNRDYQPQHF.

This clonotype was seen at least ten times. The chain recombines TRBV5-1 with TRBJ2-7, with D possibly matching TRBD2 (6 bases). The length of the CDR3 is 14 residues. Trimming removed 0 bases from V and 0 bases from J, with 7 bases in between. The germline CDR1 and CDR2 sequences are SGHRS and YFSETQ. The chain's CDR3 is CASSLVGGSYEQYF. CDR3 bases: TGCGCCAGCAGCTTGGTCGGGGGCTCCTACGAGCAGTACTTC.

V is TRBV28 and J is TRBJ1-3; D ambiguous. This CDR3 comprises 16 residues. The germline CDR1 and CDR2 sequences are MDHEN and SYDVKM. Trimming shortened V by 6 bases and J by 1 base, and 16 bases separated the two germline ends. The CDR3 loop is CASSPTGRESGNTIYF. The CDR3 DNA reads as TGTGCCAGCAGCCCGACGGGTAGAGAGTCTGGAAACACCATATATTTT.

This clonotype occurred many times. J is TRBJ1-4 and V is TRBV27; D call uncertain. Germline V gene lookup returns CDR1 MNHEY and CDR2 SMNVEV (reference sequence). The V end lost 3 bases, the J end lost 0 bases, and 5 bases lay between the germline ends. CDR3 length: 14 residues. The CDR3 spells CASSFGATNEKLFF. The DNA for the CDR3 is TGTGCCAGCAGTTTTGGTGCAACTAATGAAAAACTGTTTTTT.

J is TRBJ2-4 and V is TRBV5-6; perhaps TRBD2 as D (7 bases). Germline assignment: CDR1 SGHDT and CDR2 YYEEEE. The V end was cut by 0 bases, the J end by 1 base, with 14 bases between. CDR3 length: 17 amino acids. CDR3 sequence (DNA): TGTGCCAGCAGCTTGGAACCCGGGGGGCGGGCCAAAAACATTCAGTACTTC. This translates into CASSLEPGGRAKNIQYF.

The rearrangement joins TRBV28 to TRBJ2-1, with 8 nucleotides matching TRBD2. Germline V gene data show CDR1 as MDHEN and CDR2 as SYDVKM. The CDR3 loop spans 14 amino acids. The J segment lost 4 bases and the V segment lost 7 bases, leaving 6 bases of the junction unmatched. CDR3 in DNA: TGTGCCAGCAAGGGCGGGGGGCCTTACAATGAGCAGTTCTTC. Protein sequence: CASKGGGPYNEQFF.

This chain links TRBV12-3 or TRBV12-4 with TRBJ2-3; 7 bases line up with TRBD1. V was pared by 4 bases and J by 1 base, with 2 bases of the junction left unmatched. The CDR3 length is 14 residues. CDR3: CASSWTGRTDTQYF. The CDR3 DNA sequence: TGTGCCAGCAGTTGGACAGGTCGCACAGATACGCAGTATTTT.